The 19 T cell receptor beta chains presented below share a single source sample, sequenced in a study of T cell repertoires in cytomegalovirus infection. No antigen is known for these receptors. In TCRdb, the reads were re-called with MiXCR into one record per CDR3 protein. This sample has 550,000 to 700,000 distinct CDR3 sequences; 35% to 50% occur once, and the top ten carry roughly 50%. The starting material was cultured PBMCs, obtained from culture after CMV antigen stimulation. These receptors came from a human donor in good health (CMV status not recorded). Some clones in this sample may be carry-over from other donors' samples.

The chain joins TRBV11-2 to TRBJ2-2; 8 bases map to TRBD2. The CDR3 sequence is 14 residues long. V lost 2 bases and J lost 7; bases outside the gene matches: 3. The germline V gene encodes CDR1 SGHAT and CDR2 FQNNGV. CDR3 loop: CASSLRTSHGELFF. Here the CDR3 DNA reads TGTGCCAGCAGCTTACGGACTAGCCACGGGGAGCTGTTTTTT.

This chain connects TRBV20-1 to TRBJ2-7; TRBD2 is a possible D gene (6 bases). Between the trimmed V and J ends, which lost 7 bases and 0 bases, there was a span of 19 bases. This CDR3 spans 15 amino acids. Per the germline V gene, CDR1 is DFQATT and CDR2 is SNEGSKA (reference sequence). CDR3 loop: CSVGTSLRHSYEQYF. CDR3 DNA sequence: TGCAGTGTAGGGACTTCACTCCGCCACTCCTACGAGCAGTACTTC.

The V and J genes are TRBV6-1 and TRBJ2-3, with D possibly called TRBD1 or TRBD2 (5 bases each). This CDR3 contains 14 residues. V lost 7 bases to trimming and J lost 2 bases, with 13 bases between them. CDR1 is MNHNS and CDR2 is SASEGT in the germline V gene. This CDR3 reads CASTGVGATDTQYF. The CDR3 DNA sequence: TGTGCCAGCACCGGGGTTGGGGCCACAGATACGCAGTATTTT.

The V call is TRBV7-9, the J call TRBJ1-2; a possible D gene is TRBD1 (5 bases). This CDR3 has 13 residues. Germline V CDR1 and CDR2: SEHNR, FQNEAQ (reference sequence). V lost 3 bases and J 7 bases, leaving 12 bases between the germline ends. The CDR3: CASSFGGAPGYTF. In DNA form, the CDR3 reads TGTGCCAGCAGCTTTGGGGGAGCGCCTGGCTACACCTTC.

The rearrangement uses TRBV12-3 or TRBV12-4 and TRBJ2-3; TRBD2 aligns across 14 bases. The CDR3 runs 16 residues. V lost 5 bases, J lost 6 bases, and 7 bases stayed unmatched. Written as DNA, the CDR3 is TGTGCCAGCAGTACGGGGACTAGCGGGGGAAGGGATACGCAGTATTTT. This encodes CASSTGTSGGRDTQYF.

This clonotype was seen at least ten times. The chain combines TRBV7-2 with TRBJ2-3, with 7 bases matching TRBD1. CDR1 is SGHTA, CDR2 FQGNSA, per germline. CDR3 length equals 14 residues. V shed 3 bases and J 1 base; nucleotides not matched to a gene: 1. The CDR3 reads CASSFDRGTDTQYF. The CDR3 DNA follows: TGTGCCAGCAGCTTCGACAGGGGCACAGATACGCAGTATTTT. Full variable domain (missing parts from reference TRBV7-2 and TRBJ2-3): GAGVSQSPSNKVTEKGKDVELRCDPISGHTALYWYRQSLGQGLEFLIYFQGNSAPDKSGLPSDRFSAERTGGSVSTLTIQRTQQEDSAVYLCASSFDRGTDTQYFGPGTRLTVL.

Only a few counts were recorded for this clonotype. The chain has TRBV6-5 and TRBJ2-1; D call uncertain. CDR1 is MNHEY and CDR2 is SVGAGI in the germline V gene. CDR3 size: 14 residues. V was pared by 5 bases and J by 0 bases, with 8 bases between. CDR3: CASSLPSSYNEQFF. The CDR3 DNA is TGTGCCAGCAGTCTACCTAGCTCCTACAATGAGCAGTTCTTC.

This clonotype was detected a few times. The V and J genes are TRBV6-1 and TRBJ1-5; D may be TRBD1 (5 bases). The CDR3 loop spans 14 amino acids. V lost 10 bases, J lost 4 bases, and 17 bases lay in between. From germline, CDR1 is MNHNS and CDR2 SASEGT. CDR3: CATSGTEKNQPQHF. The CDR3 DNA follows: TGTGCCACCTCCGGGACCGAGAAAAATCAGCCCCAGCATTTT.

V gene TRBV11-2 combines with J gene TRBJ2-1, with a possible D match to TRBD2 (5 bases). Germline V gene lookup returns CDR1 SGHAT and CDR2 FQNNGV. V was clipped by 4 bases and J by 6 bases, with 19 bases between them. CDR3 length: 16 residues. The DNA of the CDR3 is TGTGCCAGCAGCTCCTACGTAGGGAGTTCGGGCAATGAGCAGTTCTTC. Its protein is CASSSYVGSSGNEQFF.

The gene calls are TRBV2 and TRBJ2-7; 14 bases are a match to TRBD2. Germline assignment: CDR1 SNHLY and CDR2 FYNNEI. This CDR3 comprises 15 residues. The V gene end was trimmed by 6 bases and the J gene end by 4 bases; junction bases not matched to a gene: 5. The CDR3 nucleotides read TGTGCCAGCAGGGGGACTAGCGGGAGCCCATACGAGCAGTACTTC. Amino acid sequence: CASRGTSGSPYEQYF.

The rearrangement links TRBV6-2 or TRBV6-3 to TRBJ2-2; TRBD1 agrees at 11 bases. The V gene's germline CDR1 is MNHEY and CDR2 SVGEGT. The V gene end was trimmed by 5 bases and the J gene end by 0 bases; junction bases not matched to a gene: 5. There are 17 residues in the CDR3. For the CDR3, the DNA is TGTGCCAGCAGTCAGGACAGGGGGCCTTCGAACACCGGGGAGCTGTTTTTT. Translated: CASSQDRGPSNTGELFF.

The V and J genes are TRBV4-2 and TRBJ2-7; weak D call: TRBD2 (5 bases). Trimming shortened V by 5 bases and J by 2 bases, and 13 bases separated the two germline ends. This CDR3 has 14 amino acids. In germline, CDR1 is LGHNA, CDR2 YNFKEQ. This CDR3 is CASSSRARAYEQYF. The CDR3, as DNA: TGTGCCAGCAGCTCGCGGGCTCGCGCCTACGAGCAGTACTTC.

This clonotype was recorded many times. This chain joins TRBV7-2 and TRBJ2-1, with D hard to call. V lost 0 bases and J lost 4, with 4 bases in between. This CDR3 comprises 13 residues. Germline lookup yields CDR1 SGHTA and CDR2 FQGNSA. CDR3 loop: CASSLARYNEQFF. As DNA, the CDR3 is TGTGCCAGCAGCTTAGCGCGGTACAATGAGCAGTTCTTC. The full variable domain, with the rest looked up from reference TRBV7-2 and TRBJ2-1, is GAGVSQSPSNKVTEKGKDVELRCDPISGHTALYWYRQSLGQGLEFLIYFQGNSAPDKSGLPSDRFSAERTGGSVSTLTIQRTQQEDSAVYLCASSLARYNEQFFGPGTRLTVL.

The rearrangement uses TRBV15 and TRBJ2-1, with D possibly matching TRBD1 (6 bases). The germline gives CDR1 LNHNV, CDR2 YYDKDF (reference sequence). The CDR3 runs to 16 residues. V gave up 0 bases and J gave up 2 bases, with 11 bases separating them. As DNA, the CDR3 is TGTGCCACCAGCAGAGATGCAGGGGCACCCTACAATGAGCAGTTCTTC. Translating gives CATSRDAGAPYNEQFF. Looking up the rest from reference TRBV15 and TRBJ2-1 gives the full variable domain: DAMVIQNPRYQVTQFGKPVTLSCSQTLNHNVMYWYQQKSSQAPKLLFHYYDKDFNNEADTPDNFQSRRPNTSFCFLDIRSPGLGDTAMYLCATSRDAGAPYNEQFFGPGTRLTVL.

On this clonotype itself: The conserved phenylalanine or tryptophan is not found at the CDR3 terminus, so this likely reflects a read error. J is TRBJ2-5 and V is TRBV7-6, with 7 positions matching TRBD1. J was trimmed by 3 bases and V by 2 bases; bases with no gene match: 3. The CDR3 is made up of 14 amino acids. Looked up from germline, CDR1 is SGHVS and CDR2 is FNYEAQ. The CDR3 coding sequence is TGTGCCAGCAGCTTATACGGGACAGAAGAGACCCAGTACCTC. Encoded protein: CASSLYGTEETQYL.

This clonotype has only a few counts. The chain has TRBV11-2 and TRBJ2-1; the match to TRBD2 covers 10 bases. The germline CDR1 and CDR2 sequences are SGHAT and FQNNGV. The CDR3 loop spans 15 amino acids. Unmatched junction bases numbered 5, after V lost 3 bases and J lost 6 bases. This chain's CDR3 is CASSLGSGGFNEQFF. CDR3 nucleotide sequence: TGTGCCAGCAGCTTGGGTAGCGGGGGGTTCAATGAGCAGTTCTTC.

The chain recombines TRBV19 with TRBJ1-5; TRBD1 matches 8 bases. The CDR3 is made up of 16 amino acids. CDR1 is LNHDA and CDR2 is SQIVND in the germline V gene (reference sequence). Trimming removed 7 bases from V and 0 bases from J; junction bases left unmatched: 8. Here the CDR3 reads CASKQGGPYSNQPQHF. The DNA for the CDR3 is TGTGCCAGTAAACAGGGGGGACCTTATAGCAATCAGCCCCAGCATTTT. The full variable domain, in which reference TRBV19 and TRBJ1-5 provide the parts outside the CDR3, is DGGITQSPKYLFRKEGQNVTLSCEQNLNHDAMYWYRQDPGQGLRLIYYSQIVNDFQKGDIAEGYSVSREKKESFPLTVTSAQKNPTAFYLCASKQGGPYSNQPQHFGDGTRLSIL.

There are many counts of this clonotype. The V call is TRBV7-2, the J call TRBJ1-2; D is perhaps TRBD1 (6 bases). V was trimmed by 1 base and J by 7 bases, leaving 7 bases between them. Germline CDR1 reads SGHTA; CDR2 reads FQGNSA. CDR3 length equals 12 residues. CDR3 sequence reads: CASSLVGGGYTF. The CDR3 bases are TGTGCCAGCAGCTTAGTAGGGGGTGGCTACACCTTC.

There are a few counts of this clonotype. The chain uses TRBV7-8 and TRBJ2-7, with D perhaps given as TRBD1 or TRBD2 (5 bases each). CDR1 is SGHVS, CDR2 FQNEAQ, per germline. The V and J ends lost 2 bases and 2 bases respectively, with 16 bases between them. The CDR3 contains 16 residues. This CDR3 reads CASSLNIGDLTYEQYF. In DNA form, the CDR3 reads TGTGCCAGCAGCTTAAACATAGGGGACCTAACCTACGAGCAGTACTTC.